The source of this TCR beta chain is a study of cytotoxic CD8 clonotypes in ibrutinib-treated CLL. About the research overall: Partial response occurred in approximately 25 patients and complete response in 2; at median about 70 months, around 15 remained remitted and approximately twelve progressed.

The sequencing depth, 1 in 200,000 to 1 in 1 million T cells, was the target. Data came from immunoSEQ multiplex PCR; TCRdb stores just in-frame clones and leaves some out. In the table there are some 200,000 clones, over 55% of which are singletons. A word on this clone: What it binds is unknown.

The V and J ends lost 2 bases and 5 bases respectively, with 21 bases between them. Per germline, CDR1 SGHDN and CDR2 FVKESK. The CDR3 length is 18 residues. The study, taken as a whole, reports: Treatment saw public clonotypes, which were uncommon, either contract or stay stable.

The rearrangement uses TRBV14 and TRBJ1-4; D unclear. The receptor was isolated from a human donor with chronic lymphocytic leukemia. The input for sequencing was PBMCs, taken after 24 months of ibrutinib treatment. DNA of the CDR3: TGTGCCAGCAGCCAAAGGACCTCGCGGGCCTCCGCAAATGAAAAACTGTTTTTT. It yields the protein CASSQRTSRASANEKLFF.